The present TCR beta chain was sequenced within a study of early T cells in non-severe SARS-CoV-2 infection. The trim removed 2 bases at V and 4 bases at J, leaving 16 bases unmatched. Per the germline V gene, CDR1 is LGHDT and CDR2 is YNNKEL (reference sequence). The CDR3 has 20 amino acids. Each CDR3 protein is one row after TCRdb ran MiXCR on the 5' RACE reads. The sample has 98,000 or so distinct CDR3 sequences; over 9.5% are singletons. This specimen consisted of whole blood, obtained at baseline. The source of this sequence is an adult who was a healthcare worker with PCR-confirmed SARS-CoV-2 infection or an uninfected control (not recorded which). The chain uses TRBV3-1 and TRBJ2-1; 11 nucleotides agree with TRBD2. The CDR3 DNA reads TGTGCCAGCAGCCAATTGCCGCAGATAGCGGGAGGGCCTTTTTACAATGAGCAGTTCTTC. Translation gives CASSQLPQIAGGPFYNEQFF.